One and the same sample provided the 21 T cell receptor beta chains below, sequenced in a study of shared clonotypes between healthy human individuals. Produced via immunoSEQ multiplex PCR; TCRdb's table is partial and in-frame only. The table lists some 490,000 clones, around four fifths of them singletons. The source material was PBMCs. These receptors came from a woman aged 40 to 50 in good health. Some clones in this sample may be carry-over from other donors' samples.

V gene TRBV7-2 combines with J gene TRBJ2-7; TRBD2 aligns across 12 bases. V was clipped by 1 base and J by 6 bases; unmatched bases: 4. The CDR3 consists of 15 residues. The V gene's germline CDR1 is SGHTA and CDR2 FQGNSA. The CDR3 DNA reads TGTGCCAGCAGCTTAGATGGACTAGCGGGACGCGAGCAGTACTTC. This gives the protein CASSLDGLAGREQYF.

The sample holds a few counts of this clone. The rearrangement uses TRBV10-2 and TRBJ2-7, with TRBD2 identical over 10 bases. The CDR3 spans 14 residues. The junction had 4 bases not matched to a gene; V was cut back by 6 bases and J by 2 bases. The germline V gene encodes CDR1 WSHSY and CDR2 SAAADI. CDR3 amino acids: CASSASGRAYEQYF. As DNA, the CDR3 is TGCGCCAGCAGCGCTAGCGGGAGAGCCTACGAGCAGTACTTC.

This chain uses TRBV12-5 with TRBJ1-2, with TRBD1 matching over 10 bases. CDR1 and CDR2 from the germline V gene are LGHNT and FRNRAP. The CDR3 has 15 amino acids. The J segment lost 2 bases and the V segment lost 5 bases, leaving 5 bases of the junction unmatched. CDR3 in DNA: TGTGCTAGTGGTGGTAGACAGGGGGCGAACTATGGCTACACCTTC. This codes for CASGGRQGANYGYTF.

This clone was detected once. The chain is built from TRBV6-6 and TRBJ2-7, with D possibly being TRBD1 (6 bases). This CDR3 comprises 13 residues. Germline V CDR1 and CDR2: MNHNY, SVGAGI (reference sequence). Trimming cost V 6 bases and J 6 bases, with 15 bases left between them. CDR3 nucleotides: TGTGCCAGCAGGCCCCGACAGGTAGGCGAGCAGTACTTC. This translates into CASRPRQVGEQYF.

V is TRBV25-1 and J is TRBJ2-7, with TRBD1 matching 9 bases. V was pared by 0 bases and J by 4 bases, with 10 bases of the junction left unmatched. This CDR3 contains 17 residues. The V gene's germline CDR1 is MGHDK and CDR2 SYGVNS. The DNA for the CDR3 is TGTGCCAGCAGTGAATATCCCCCGGGACAGGGTGGGTACGAGCAGTACTTC. It yields the protein CASSEYPPGQGGYEQYF.

Worth noting for this clone: Other DNA sequences in the same sample also yield this CDR3. V usage is TRBV18 and J usage is TRBJ2-3; the D is unclear. CDR3 length: 12 amino acids. Per the germline V gene, CDR1 is KGHSH and CDR2 is LQKENI. Trimming took 3 bases from V and 0 from J, leaving 1 base between them. The DNA of the CDR3 is TGTGCCAGCTCACCTAGCACAGATACGCAGTATTTT. This codes for CASSPSTDTQYF.

The V and J genes are TRBV4-2 and TRBJ2-3, with 9 bases that match TRBD2. The CDR3 loop spans 17 amino acids. Germline lookup yields CDR1 LGHNA and CDR2 YNFKEQ. V gave up 4 bases and J gave up 0 bases; unmatched junction bases: 8. Here the CDR3 reads CASSPTPGTSSTDTQYF. CDR3 DNA sequence: TGTGCCAGCAGCCCCACCCCCGGGACTAGCAGCACAGATACGCAGTATTTT.

The CDR3 sequence: CASSLGGDARDTQYF. CDR3 nucleotide sequence: TGTGCCAGCAGCTTGGGCGGGGATGCCAGAGATACGCAGTATTTT. The chain carries TRBV5-4 and TRBJ2-3; a possible D gene is TRBD2 (6 bases). V was trimmed by 0 bases and J by 5 bases, leaving 13 bases between them. The length of the CDR3 is 15 residues. Germline V CDR1 and CDR2: SGHNT, YYREEE (reference sequence).

The sample holds a few counts of this clone. The V gene is TRBV28, the J gene TRBJ1-2; weak D call: TRBD1 (5 bases). The V gene lost 4 bases and the J gene lost 0 bases, with 15 bases spanning the gap. This CDR3 is 16 amino acids long. CDR1 is MDHEN and CDR2 is SYDVKM in the germline V gene. CDR3: CASSSGRVVANYGYTF. In nucleotides, the CDR3 is TGTGCCAGCAGTTCCGGCAGGGTCGTAGCTAACTATGGCTACACCTTC.

The chain is built from TRBV18 and TRBJ2-3; 8 positions agree with TRBD2. V gave up 3 bases and J gave up 3 bases; unmatched junction bases: 8. Per germline, CDR1 KGHSH and CDR2 LQKENI. The CDR3 contains 16 residues. In DNA, the CDR3 is TGTGCCAGCTCACCCAGCGCGGGAGGAAGGACAGATACGCAGTATTTT. Protein: CASSPSAGGRTDTQYF.

In the case of this clone: A far larger clone is just one base off, so this is likely a read error. This chain uses TRBV29-1 with TRBJ1-2; D not certain. Germline values: CDR1 SQVTM, CDR2 ANQGSEA. This CDR3 spans 12 amino acids. The CDR3 bases are TGCAGCGTTGAAGACCATAACCATGGCTACACCTTC. Protein sequence: CSVEDHNHGYTF.

V and J are TRBV4-1 and TRBJ2-7, with D perhaps matching TRBD1 or TRBD2 (5 bases each). The CDR3 loop spans 15 amino acids. CDR1 MGHRA and CDR2 YSYEKL come from the germline V gene. V was shortened by 4 bases and J by 5 bases, with 18 bases between the two germline ends. The DNA of the CDR3 is TGCGCCAGCAGCCCCATCAACGAGGGGACCCACGAGCAGTACTTC. This translates into CASSPINEGTHEQYF.

Turning to this clone: Additional DNA sequences in this sample encode the identical CDR3. V gene TRBV5-1 combines with J gene TRBJ1-1, with D possibly TRBD1 on 5 matching bases. Germline lookup yields CDR1 SGHRS and CDR2 YFSETQ. The ends were cut back, 2 bases at V and 5 bases at J, with 7 bases in the middle. The CDR3 extends over 12 amino acids. For the CDR3, the DNA is TGCGCCAGCAGCTTACGGGGGACTGAAGCTTTCTTT. It is translated as CASSLRGTEAFF.

The chain couples TRBV10-3 to TRBJ2-2; D gene uncertain. The germline V and J ends were trimmed by 7 bases and 0 bases, with 9 bases remaining between them. The CDR3 spans 14 residues. CDR1 and CDR2 from the germline V gene are ENHRY and SYGVKD. The CDR3 sequence is CAIMRKANTGELFF. The CDR3 region has the DNA TGTGCCATCATGAGAAAGGCGAACACCGGGGAGCTGTTTTTT.

V and J are TRBV30 and TRBJ2-5, with unresolved D. Germline V gene sequence: CDR1 GTSNPN, CDR2 SVGIG (reference sequence). The germline V and J ends were trimmed by 8 bases and 3 bases, with 19 bases remaining between them. The CDR3 extends over 14 amino acids. Here the CDR3 DNA reads TGTGCCGGGCTGGCCCGGGCTGCCAAAGAGACCCAGTACTTC. Protein sequence: CAGLARAAKETQYF.

V gene TRBV6-1 combines with J gene TRBJ2-3; perhaps TRBD2 as D (5 bases). The CDR3 is 14 amino acids. Trimming shortened V by 7 bases and J by 2 bases, and 13 bases separated the two germline ends. Germline V gene data show CDR1 as MNHNS and CDR2 as SASEGT. The CDR3 nucleotides are TGTGCCAGCACCCCCAGCGGAATCACAGATACGCAGTATTTT. This gives the protein CASTPSGITDTQYF.

This clone was recorded at least ten times. Within the sample, other DNA sequences also encode this same CDR3. This rearrangement joins TRBV6-5 to TRBJ1-1; D is undetermined. The ends were cut back, 0 bases at V and 8 bases at J, with 13 bases in the middle. The CDR3 sequence is 14 residues long. Looked up from germline, CDR1 is MNHEY and CDR2 is SVGAGI. The CDR3 region is CASSYSTTGVEAFF. Written as DNA, the CDR3 is TGTGCCAGCAGTTACTCGACAACTGGGGTCGAAGCTTTCTTT.

The genes are TRBV6-6 and TRBJ1-2; the D is unclear. The CDR3 length is 14 residues. The germline V and J ends were trimmed by 0 bases and 4 bases, with 9 bases remaining between them. CDR1 MNHNY and CDR2 SVGAGI come from the germline V gene (reference sequence). CDR3 sequence: CASSYSRQFYGYTF. CDR3 DNA sequence: TGTGCCAGCAGTTACTCTCGGCAGTTCTATGGCTACACCTTC.

The chain couples TRBV6-5 to TRBJ1-5; 9 bases align to TRBD1. With V trimmed by 6 bases and J by 7 bases, 7 bases remained unmatched. The CDR3 is 14 amino acids. Germline V gene data show CDR1 as MNHEY and CDR2 as SVGAGI. The DNA of the CDR3 is TGTGCCAGCAGCGAAACAGGGGGCGGACAGCCCCAGCATTTT. Its protein is CASSETGGGQPQHF.

This clone appeared once. The chain is built from TRBV19 and TRBJ1-5; D uncertain. Germline CDR1 LNHDA, CDR2 SQIVND (reference sequence). V shed 4 bases and J shed 1 base, with 11 bases lying between them. The CDR3 runs 15 residues. CDR3 in DNA: TGTGCCAGTAGTACCCGACAAGCGAGCAATCAGCCCCAGCATTTT. Residues: CASSTRQASNQPQHF.

This chain links TRBV7-8 with TRBJ1-2; 12 bases align to TRBD1. CDR1 is SGHVS and CDR2 is FQNEAQ in the germline V gene. Trimming took 0 bases from V and 12 from J; bases not matched to a gene: 8. The CDR3 is 15 residues long. This CDR3 is CASSLARTGTGGHTF. CDR3 DNA sequence: TGTGCCAGCAGCTTAGCTAGGACAGGGACAGGGGGCCACACCTTC.